A single sample gave rise to the 9 T cell receptor beta chains below, sequenced in a study of blood T cell repertoires in COVID-19. Repertoires were generated with immunoSEQ multiplex PCR, while TCRdb's copy carries only in-frame clones and drops some. The table records 100,000 to 150,000 clones, less than 90% of them present only once. Sequencing was performed on PBMCs or T cells enriched from blood (not recorded which). All receptors come from a woman aged 45-65 years who had recovered from COVID-19.

The rearrangement uses TRBV29-1 and TRBJ1-2; D is unclear. From germline, CDR1 is SQVTM and CDR2 ANQGSEA. Trimming stripped 6 bases from V and 5 bases from J, with 28 bases between. This CDR3 comprises 17 residues. The CDR3 DNA sequence: TGCAGCGTCCCTCGGGCGGGGTCTCGATTAGTAGGGTATGGCTACACCTTC. It specifies CSVPRAGSRLVGYGYTF.

This chain uses TRBV7-2 with TRBJ1-2; D possibly corresponds to TRBD1 (5 bases). This CDR3 region has 16 residues. V lost 6 bases and J 4 bases, leaving 21 bases between the germline ends. Germline values: CDR1 SGHTA, CDR2 FQGNSA. Written as DNA, the CDR3 is TGTGCCAGCAGATCCGCGGGGGAGGGAGGACTCTATGGCTACACCTTC. Its translation: CASRSAGEGGLYGYTF.

CDR3 in DNA: TGTGCCAGCAGCCCTTCGTGGACTGGATCCGAGCAGTACTTC. Its translation: CASSPSWTGSEQYF. This sequence joins TRBV4-2 and TRBJ2-7; tentatively, D is TRBD2 (5 bases). CDR3 size: 14 residues. V lost 4 bases to trimming and J lost 6 bases, with 16 bases between them. Germline values: CDR1 LGHNA, CDR2 YNFKEQ.

This rearrangement joins TRBV2 to TRBJ2-3; 12 nucleotides align to TRBD2. V was pared by 6 bases and J by 8 bases, with 6 bases of the junction left unmatched. The germline CDR1 and CDR2 sequences are SNHLY and FYNNEI. This CDR3 has 14 amino acids. CDR3 in amino acids: CASSLAGGPPTQYF. Written as DNA, the CDR3 is TGTGCCAGCAGCCTAGCGGGGGGGCCTCCTACGCAGTATTTT.

The CDR3 protein is CASSIWPSLALVSYNEQFF. In DNA, the CDR3 is TGTGCCAGTAGTATTTGGCCGTCACTAGCCCTAGTCTCCTACAATGAGCAGTTCTTC. The chain couples TRBV19 to TRBJ2-1, with TRBD2 as a possible D gene (6 bases). Trimming shortened V by 3 bases and J by 0 bases, and 21 bases separated the two germline ends. Germline-derived CDR1 and CDR2 are LNHDA and SQIVND (reference sequence). The CDR3 is made up of 19 amino acids. Full variable domain (rest looked up from reference TRBV19 and TRBJ2-1): DGGITQSPKYLFRKEGQNVTLSCEQNLNHDAMYWYRQDPGQGLRLIYYSQIVNDFQKGDIAEGYSVSREKKESFPLTVTSAQKNPTAFYLCASSIWPSLALVSYNEQFFGPGTRLTVL.

The chain couples TRBV5-6 to TRBJ2-1; 9 nucleotides agree with TRBD2. The length of the CDR3 is 16 residues. From germline, CDR1 is SGHDT and CDR2 YYEEEE. Trimming removed 3 bases from V and 4 bases from J; junction bases left unmatched: 8. The CDR3 region is CASSWPMRGGYNEQFF. CDR3 in DNA: TGTGCCAGCAGCTGGCCCATGCGGGGGGGATACAATGAGCAGTTCTTC. The whole variable domain, filled in from reference TRBV5-6 and TRBJ2-1, reads DAGVTQSPTHLIKTRGQQVTLRCSPKSGHDTVSWYQQALGQGPQFIFQYYEEEERQRGNFPDRFSGHQFPNYSSELNVNALLLGDSALYLCASSWPMRGGYNEQFFGPGTRLTVL.

The chain uses TRBV11-2 and TRBJ2-7, with 7 positions matching TRBD1. The CDR3 contains 15 residues. V lost 1 base to trimming and J lost 6 bases; unmatched junction nucleotides: 9. Per the germline V gene, CDR1 is SGHAT and CDR2 is FQNNGV. The DNA of the CDR3 is TGTGCCAGCAGCTTAGGCCGACAGGGTTGGGTCGAGCAGTACTTC. This codes for CASSLGRQGWVEQYF.

This chain connects TRBV6-5 to TRBJ1-2, with D possibly matching TRBD1 (5 bases). The CDR3 spans 13 residues. The germline gives CDR1 MNHEY, CDR2 SVGAGI. Trimming cost V 8 bases and J 3 bases, with 13 bases left between them. CDR3 bases: TGTGCCAGCTCCCGGACACCAGACTATGGCTACACCTTC. This gives the protein CASSRTPDYGYTF.

This sequence joins TRBV13 and TRBJ2-7; D not certain. CDR1 and CDR2 from the germline V gene are PRHDT and FYEKMQ (reference sequence). The length of the CDR3 is 14 residues. The V and J ends lost 1 base and 4 bases respectively, with 11 bases between them. CDR3 residues: CASSLALGEYEQYF. The CDR3 nucleotides are TGTGCCAGCAGCTTAGCGCTGGGCGAGTACGAGCAGTACTTC.